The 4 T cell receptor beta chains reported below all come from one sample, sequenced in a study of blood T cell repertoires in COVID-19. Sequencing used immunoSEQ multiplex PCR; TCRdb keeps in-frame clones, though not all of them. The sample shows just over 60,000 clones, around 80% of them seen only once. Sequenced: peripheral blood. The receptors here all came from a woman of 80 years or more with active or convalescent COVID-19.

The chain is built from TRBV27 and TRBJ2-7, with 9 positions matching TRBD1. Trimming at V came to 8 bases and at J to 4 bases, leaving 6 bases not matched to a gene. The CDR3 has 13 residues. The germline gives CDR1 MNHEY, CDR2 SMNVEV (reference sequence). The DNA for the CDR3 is TGTGCCAGCTCCCGGACAGGGGCGTACGAGCAGTACTTC. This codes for CASSRTGAYEQYF.

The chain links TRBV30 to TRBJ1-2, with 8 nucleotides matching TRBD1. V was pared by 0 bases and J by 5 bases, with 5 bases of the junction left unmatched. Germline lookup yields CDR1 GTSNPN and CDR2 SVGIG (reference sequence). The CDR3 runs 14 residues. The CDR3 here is CAWSVSHRGYGYTF. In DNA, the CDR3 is TGTGCCTGGAGTGTATCCCACAGGGGGTATGGCTACACCTTC.

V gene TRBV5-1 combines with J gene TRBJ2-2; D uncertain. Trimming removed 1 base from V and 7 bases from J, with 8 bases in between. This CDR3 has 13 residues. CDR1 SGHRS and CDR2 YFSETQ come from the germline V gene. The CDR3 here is CASSLYGLGELFF. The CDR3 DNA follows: TGCGCCAGCAGCTTGTATGGCCTCGGGGAGCTGTTTTTT. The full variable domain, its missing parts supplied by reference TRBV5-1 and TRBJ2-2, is KAGVTQTPRYLIKTRGQQVTLSCSPISGHRSVSWYQQTPGQGLQFLFEYFSETQRNKGNFPGRFSGRQFSNSRSEMNVSTLELGDSALYLCASSLYGLGELFFGEGSRLTVL.

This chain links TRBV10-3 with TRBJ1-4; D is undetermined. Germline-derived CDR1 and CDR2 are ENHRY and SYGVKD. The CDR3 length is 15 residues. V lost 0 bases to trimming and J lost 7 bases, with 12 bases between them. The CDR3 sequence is CAISESSKGGEKLFF. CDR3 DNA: TGTGCCATCAGTGAGTCGAGCAAAGGAGGTGAAAAACTGTTTTTT.